These 21 T cell receptor beta chains originate from one sample sequenced in a study of blood T cell repertoires in COVID-19 (dated by TCRdb to the early 2020s). Library prep was done by the immunoSEQ multiplex PCR assay. TCRdb stores this immuneACCESS table with in-frame sequences only. Part of the clones is absent; in the studies checked, under half of the shortfall reflects unresolved V genes, and no reason is known for the rest. The sample table holds 250,000 to 400,000 clones, of which about nine tenths were seen once. The ten largest clones represent over 4% of the sample. Sequencing was done on a sample of PBMCs or T cells enriched from blood (not recorded which). The receptors come from a man aged 55 to 70 who had recovered from COVID-19.

V usage is TRBV5-1 and J usage is TRBJ1-2, with TRBD1 matching 8 bases. V lost 7 bases, J lost 8 bases, and 10 bases stayed unmatched. The CDR3 is made up of 13 amino acids. Germline CDR1 reads SGHRS; CDR2 reads YFSETQ. The chain's CDR3 is CASGPQGQEGYTF. Written as DNA, the CDR3 is TGCGCCAGCGGCCCCCAGGGACAGGAAGGCTACACCTTC.

The chain has TRBV7-2 and TRBJ2-5; TRBD1 matches 11 bases. J gave up 4 bases and V 0 bases, and 10 bases lay outside the gene matches. This CDR3 is built from 18 residues. From germline, CDR1 is SGHTA and CDR2 FQGNSA. CDR3 residues: CASSLAAPGQGALETQYF. The CDR3, as DNA: TGTGCCAGCAGCTTAGCGGCCCCCGGACAGGGGGCCTTAGAGACCCAGTACTTC.

The chain joins TRBV7-3 to TRBJ2-1, with a possible D match to TRBD1 (5 bases). Germline V gene lookup returns CDR1 SGHTA and CDR2 FQGTGA. V lost 5 bases and J lost 0, with 11 bases in between. The CDR3 consists of 15 residues. CDR3 coding DNA: TGTGCCAGCAGCCCGACAGTGAGCTCCTACAATGAGCAGTTCTTC. This sequence encodes CASSPTVSSYNEQFF.

The chain uses TRBV5-1 and TRBJ2-2; 7 nucleotides match TRBD1. This CDR3 has 15 residues. J lost 6 bases, V lost 0 bases, and 5 bases had no gene match. Germline V CDR1 and CDR2: SGHRS, YFSETQ. CDR3 nucleotides: TGCGCCAGCAGCTTGGCCGGGGACAGATCCGGGGAGCTGTTTTTT. Its translation: CASSLAGDRSGELFF.

The chain joins TRBV6-5 to TRBJ1-2; no clear D gene. The CDR3 consists of 12 residues. Germline lookup yields CDR1 MNHEY and CDR2 SVGAGI. Trimming left V 7 bases short and J 5 bases short, with 11 bases between. This chain's CDR3 is CASNQPGYGYTF. The CDR3 DNA reads as TGTGCCAGCAATCAACCGGGGTATGGCTACACCTTC.

This clone turned up a few times. The chain has TRBV21-1 and TRBJ1-1; the D segment call TRBD1 is taken from the table without a DNA check. TRBV21-1 is marked as a pseudogene. The CDR3 contains 14 residues. The CDR3 DNA sequence: TGTGCCAGCAGCAAATTTGGCAGAAACACTGAAGCTTTCTTT. Its translation is CASSKFGRNTEAFF.

The chain is built from TRBV9 and TRBJ2-2; the match to TRBD1 covers 7 bases. The germline gives CDR1 SGDLS, CDR2 YYNGEE. The CDR3 has 14 amino acids. V gave up 5 bases and J gave up 7 bases; unmatched junction bases: 8. Here the CDR3 reads CASRKLQGSGELFF. CDR3 nucleotide sequence: TGTGCCAGCAGAAAGTTACAGGGGAGCGGGGAGCTGTTTTTT.

A word on this clone: Different DNA sequences within this sample yield the same CDR3. This rearrangement joins TRBV7-2 to TRBJ2-7, with 13 bases fitting TRBD2. In germline, CDR1 is SGHTA, CDR2 FQGNSA. Trimming removed 5 bases from V and 3 bases from J; junction bases left unmatched: 4. The CDR3 runs 15 residues. The CDR3 DNA reads TGTGCCAGCAGCCCCCGGACTAGCGGGAGCTACGAGCAGTACTTC. Translation: CASSPRTSGSYEQYF.

The rearrangement uses TRBV7-6 and TRBJ1-2; TRBD1 matches at 8 bases. Germline-derived CDR1 and CDR2 are SGHVS and FNYEAQ. Losses at the gene ends were 5 bases for V and 4 bases for J; bases not matched to a gene: 6. The CDR3 is 14 amino acids. The CDR3 DNA reads TGTGCCAGCAGCCCGAGCGGACAGGGCTATGGCTACACCTTC. Translated: CASSPSGQGYGYTF. The full variable domain, its missing parts supplied by reference TRBV7-6 and TRBJ1-2, is GAGVSQSPRYKVTKRGQDVALRCDPISGHVSLYWYRQALGQGPEFLTYFNYEAQQDKSGLPNDRFSAERPEGSISTLTIQRTEQRDSAMYRCASSPSGQGYGYTFGSGTRLTVV.

This sequence joins TRBV5-1 and TRBJ1-5; 10 bases align to TRBD1. The length of the CDR3 is 16 residues. Trimming at V came to 1 base and at J to 5 bases, leaving 6 bases not matched to a gene. Germline V lookup: CDR1 SGHRS, CDR2 YFSETQ. CDR3 residues: CASSLNSGTGDQPQHF. The CDR3 region has the DNA TGCGCCAGCAGCTTGAACTCCGGGACAGGGGATCAGCCCCAGCATTTT. The variable domain in full, completed from reference TRBV5-1 and TRBJ1-5, reads KAGVTQTPRYLIKTRGQQVTLSCSPISGHRSVSWYQQTPGQGLQFLFEYFSETQRNKGNFPGRFSGRQFSNSRSEMNVSTLELGDSALYLCASSLNSGTGDQPQHFGDGTRLSIL.

The genes are TRBV7-8 and TRBJ2-3, with D possibly matching TRBD1 (6 bases). V lost 4 bases and J lost 7, with 15 bases in between. CDR3 size: 14 residues. Per germline, CDR1 SGHVS and CDR2 FQNEAQ. The CDR3, as DNA: TGTGCCAGCAGCTCAGGGGCAAGGTCGAATACGCAGTATTTT. It codes for CASSSGARSNTQYF.

The rearrangement uses TRBV6-2 or TRBV6-3 and TRBJ2-6; 8 bases line up with TRBD2. Germline V gene data show CDR1 as MNHEY and CDR2 as SVGEGT. J was trimmed by 2 bases and V by 5 bases; bases with no gene match: 20. The CDR3 consists of 21 residues. The CDR3: CASSPPGSGRHLFAGANVLTF. DNA for the CDR3: TGTGCCAGCAGTCCGCCGGGGAGCGGGAGACATCTCTTCGCTGGGGCCAACGTCCTGACTTTC.

This chain uses TRBV19 with TRBJ1-5; TRBD1 matches 9 bases. The ends lost 5 bases at V and 3 bases at J; junction bases unmatched: 8. Germline values: CDR1 LNHDA, CDR2 SQIVND (reference sequence). The CDR3 sequence is 16 residues long. The CDR3 DNA sequence: TGTGCCAGTAGTGTCGGACAGGGGACCTACAATCAGCCCCAGCATTTT. As protein: CASSVGQGTYNQPQHF. Based on the CDR3 plus reference TRBV19 and TRBJ1-5, the full variable domain is DGGITQSPKYLFRKEGQNVTLSCEQNLNHDAMYWYRQDPGQGLRLIYYSQIVNDFQKGDIAEGYSVSREKKESFPLTVTSAQKNPTAFYLCASSVGQGTYNQPQHFGDGTRLSIL.

V usage is TRBV29-1 and J usage is TRBJ2-1; 13 bases line up with TRBD2. Germline V gives CDR1 SQVTM, CDR2 ANQGSEA. Trimming took 4 bases from V and 6 from J; bases not matched to a gene: 9. This CDR3 region has 16 residues. CDR3 protein: CSVGGTSGKEINEQFF. The CDR3 DNA reads as TGCAGCGTTGGGGGGACTAGCGGGAAAGAGATCAATGAGCAGTTCTTC.

This clone was picked up one time. The V and J genes are TRBV2 and TRBJ2-2; D may be TRBD1 (6 bases). Germline-derived CDR1 and CDR2 are SNHLY and FYNNEI. CDR3 size: 14 residues. V lost 8 bases and J lost 1, with 11 bases in between. CDR3 in DNA: TGTGCCAGCCTCTCGACAGGGAACACCGGGGAGCTGTTTTTT. Amino acid sequence: CASLSTGNTGELFF.

V usage is TRBV25-1 and J usage is TRBJ1-2; TRBD1 aligns across 8 bases. V lost 4 bases and J lost 4; bases outside the gene matches: 2. CDR1 and CDR2 (germline): MGHDK, SYGVNS. The CDR3 length is 13 residues. CDR3 nucleotides: TGTGCCAGCAGTGCGGACAGGGCCTATGGCTACACCTTC. Amino acid sequence: CASSADRAYGYTF.

This rearrangement joins TRBV4-2 to TRBJ1-3; 9 bases match TRBD1. The CDR3 consists of 17 residues. V lost 3 bases to trimming and J lost 4 bases; unmatched junction nucleotides: 10. Germline CDR1 reads LGHNA; CDR2 reads YNFKEQ. The CDR3 loop reads CASSHPAGTGGGNTIYF. The CDR3 DNA reads TGTGCCAGCAGCCACCCAGCGGGCACAGGGGGCGGAAACACCATATATTTT.

V usage is TRBV30 and J usage is TRBJ2-5; weak D call: TRBD2 (5 bases). Germline V gene lookup returns CDR1 GTSNPN and CDR2 SVGIG (reference sequence). Trimming removed 6 bases at V and 2 bases at J, with 10 bases between. The CDR3 length is 12 residues. CDR3 sequence reads: CACESGQETQYF. The CDR3, as DNA: TGTGCCTGCGAGAGCGGACAAGAGACCCAGTACTTC.

V gene TRBV7-3 combines with J gene TRBJ2-5; 7 bases map to TRBD1. The ends lost 2 bases at V and 0 bases at J; junction bases unmatched: 3. CDR1 and CDR2 (germline): SGHTA, FQGTGA. The CDR3 loop spans 15 amino acids. The CDR3 region is CASSLGTANQETQYF. The DNA for the CDR3 is TGTGCCAGCAGCTTAGGGACAGCTAACCAAGAGACCCAGTACTTC.

V gene TRBV11-2 combines with J gene TRBJ2-5; the match to TRBD2 covers 12 bases. J gave up 3 bases and V 3 bases, and 2 bases lay outside the gene matches. CDR1 is SGHAT and CDR2 is FQNNGV in the germline V gene. The CDR3 has 15 residues. The CDR3 bases are TGTGCCAGCAGCTTTAGACTAGCGGGAGAAGAGACCCAGTACTTC. It yields the protein CASSFRLAGEETQYF.

The chain couples TRBV2 to TRBJ2-5; D might be TRBD1 (6 bases). V was shortened by 6 bases and J by 1 base, with 21 bases between the two germline ends. The CDR3 contains 17 residues. The V gene's germline CDR1 is SNHLY and CDR2 FYNNEI. DNA of the CDR3: TGTGCCAGCAGGAAAATGCGGGCTAGCAGGGGCCAAGAGACCCAGTACTTC. The encoded protein is CASRKMRASRGQETQYF.